Listed below are T cell receptor beta chains from one sample, sequenced in a study of T-cell reconstitution after alpha-beta-depleted transplantation in children. One entry per CDR3 protein results from TCRdb running MiXCR on the PCR reads. The sample contains around 450,000 distinct CDR3 sequences, roughly 16% of which appear only once. The source was PBMCs, mostly from graft donor cells, collected 360 days after TCRalphabeta/CD19-depleted stem cell transplant. The receptors stem from a boy younger than two who had a stem cell transplant for Wiskott-Aldrich syndrome, so the T cells may come from the graft donor. Each CDR3 is given with its conserved first and last residue. A D gene is named only where the DNA matches it firmly.

CSVDGTSGRAVETQYF	TRBD2	TRBJ2-5	TRBV29-1
CAWSRTWTSYEQYF	.	TRBJ2-7	TRBV30
CASRGGIPYNEQFF	TRBD2	TRBJ2-1	TRBV2
CASSSARTGTPYEQYF	TRBD1	TRBJ2-7	TRBV7-9
CSAMSGMGRTDTQYF	.	TRBJ2-3	TRBV20-1
CASSYFSRTGGNEQYF	TRBD1	TRBJ2-7	TRBV6-5
CATSDLNRASPYEQYF	.	TRBJ2-7	TRBV24-1
CASSLEFEAFTQYF	.	TRBJ2-3	TRBV7-2
CSAPGTSGRPSYNEQFF	TRBD2	TRBJ2-1	TRBV20-1
CASSRSNEKLFF	.	TRBJ1-4	TRBV12-3/TRBV12-4
CASRKGISEKLFF	.	TRBJ1-4	TRBV5-1
CASSLAPGTGPRAFF	TRBD1	TRBJ1-1	TRBV11-1
CASSFWGFTDTQYF	.	TRBJ2-3	TRBV7-9
CASSRQVATYNEQFF	.	TRBJ2-1	TRBV4-3
CASNPGLTNTGELFF	TRBD2	TRBJ2-2	TRBV6-2/TRBV6-3
CASSLAAGRGTYEQYF	.	TRBJ2-7	TRBV5-1
CSARFRVKETQYF	.	TRBJ2-5	TRBV20-1
CASSWWDGELFF	.	TRBJ2-2	TRBV6-2/TRBV6-3
CASSVMGGDRNEQFF	.	TRBJ2-1	TRBV5-1
CASSSISFRTLETQYF	.	TRBJ2-5	TRBV7-9
CASSQAGRRETQYF	.	TRBJ2-5	TRBV4-1
CSARVISGPYEQYF	.	TRBJ2-7	TRBV20-1
CASSLKTNTEAFF	.	TRBJ1-1	TRBV7-9
CAISEAPPTSGLDNEQFF	TRBD2	TRBJ2-1	TRBV10-3
CASSYDRGPYNEQFF	TRBD1	TRBJ2-1	TRBV6-5